The 19 T cell receptor beta chains in this list originate from one sample, sequenced in a study of regulatory T cells in long-lasting Graves disease. CDR3 regions were amplified by Arm-PCR using iRepertoire HTBI primers to build TCR beta libraries. TCRdb recomputed calls from the multiplex PCR reads with MiXCR, one row per CDR3 protein. Of about 290,000 distinct CDR3 sequences in the sample, roughly a fifth were seen once. Documented time point: persistent/refractory GD, antithyroid drugs over 5 years with positive TRAb. RNA isolated from PBMCs was used to make the TCR library. Source: peripheral blood mononuclear cells (PBMCs), taken when the disease was refractory, from a patient treated with antithyroid drugs. The origin of the receptors is a female donor with Graves disease.

The chain carries TRBV20-1 and TRBJ1-1, with TRBD1 as a possible D gene (5 bases). The CDR3 totals 16 residues. The germline CDR1 and CDR2 sequences are DFQATT and SNEGSKA (reference sequence). Deletions cut 3 bases from V and 1 base from J, with 18 bases between. The CDR3 bases are TGCAGTGCTAGTAACCCAACCAGACAGAAGAACACTGAAGCTTTCTTT. This sequence encodes CSASNPTRQKNTEAFF.

The chain recombines TRBV28 with TRBJ2-4; no reliable D call. Germline values: CDR1 MDHEN, CDR2 SYDVKM. This CDR3 contains 15 residues. The V gene lost 3 bases and the J gene lost 3 bases, with 12 bases spanning the gap. The CDR3 here is CASSFHGDGKNIQYF. CDR3 nucleotide sequence: TGTGCCAGCAGTTTCCATGGAGACGGCAAAAACATTCAGTACTTC.

The sample holds a few counts of this clonotype. The rearrangement uses TRBV5-1 and TRBJ2-7, with 14 bases fitting TRBD2. V was clipped by 0 bases and J by 7 bases; unmatched bases: 9. The CDR3 has 17 amino acids. Per the germline V gene, CDR1 is SGHRS and CDR2 is YFSETQ. The CDR3 reads CASSLEGGLAGAREQYF. The CDR3 region has the DNA TGCGCCAGCAGCTTGGAGGGGGGACTAGCGGGAGCTAGGGAGCAGTACTTC.

This clonotype was seen repeatedly, ten times or more. J is TRBJ1-4 and V is TRBV28; TRBD1 matches at 7 bases. This CDR3 comprises 17 residues. Germline CDR1 reads MDHEN; CDR2 reads SYDVKM. V lost 4 bases to trimming and J lost 11 bases; unmatched junction nucleotides: 19. The CDR3 sequence: CASSSPPHRDREGKLFF. The DNA for the CDR3 is TGTGCCAGCAGTTCACCCCCGCACCGGGACAGAGAAGGCAAACTGTTTTTT.

J is TRBJ2-5 and V is TRBV24-1, with TRBD2 matching over 14 bases. The germline CDR1 and CDR2 sequences are KGHDR and SFDVKD. The J segment lost 4 bases and the V segment lost 3 bases, leaving 3 bases of the junction unmatched. The CDR3 spans 16 residues. The CDR3 sequence: CATSDGTSGSGETQYF. CDR3 DNA: TGTGCCACCAGTGATGGGACTAGCGGGAGCGGAGAGACCCAGTACTTC.

This clonotype was counted a few times. This rearrangement joins TRBV20-1 to TRBJ2-3; 13 nucleotides match TRBD2. V lost 0 bases and J lost 4; bases outside the gene matches: 4. CDR1 DFQATT and CDR2 SNEGSKA come from the germline V gene (reference sequence). The CDR3 has 16 amino acids. CDR3 DNA: TGCAGTGCTAGAGATCACGGACTAGCGGGAGCAGATACGCAGTATTTT. Translated: CSARDHGLAGADTQYF.

This clonotype has only a few counts. V and J are TRBV28 and TRBJ1-2, with D possibly being TRBD1 (6 bases). The CDR3 covers 16 residues. Trimming removed 7 bases at V and 1 base at J, with 19 bases between. CDR1 is MDHEN, CDR2 SYDVKM, per germline. CDR3 loop: CASTPEGDPLNYGYTF. Written as DNA, the CDR3 is TGTGCCAGCACCCCGGAGGGGGATCCCCTTAACTATGGCTACACCTTC.

This clonotype was counted at least ten times. This chain uses TRBV6-2 or TRBV6-3 with TRBJ2-7; D uncertain. Germline values: CDR1 MNHEY, CDR2 SVGEGT. The CDR3 length is 13 residues. With 0 bases removed from V and 1 base from J, the gap between germline ends came to 4 bases. The CDR3 protein is CASSYSASYEQYF. In nucleotides, the CDR3 is TGTGCCAGCAGTTACTCCGCTTCCTACGAGCAGTACTTC.

This clonotype was seen ten or more times. The V call is TRBV20-1, the J call TRBJ2-5; weak D call: TRBD2 (6 bases). Germline V CDR1 and CDR2: DFQATT, SNEGSKA (reference sequence). Trimming stripped 5 bases from V and 1 base from J, with 14 bases between. CDR3 length equals 14 residues. In nucleotides, the CDR3 is TGCAGTGCTCTCGAGACTAGGGGCCAAGAGACCCAGTACTTC. The encoded protein is CSALETRGQETQYF.

This clonotype was counted ten times or more. The V call is TRBV28, the J call TRBJ1-5; D unclear. V was shortened by 2 bases and J by 0 bases, with 11 bases between the two germline ends. CDR1 and CDR2 (germline): MDHEN, SYDVKM. The CDR3 spans 16 residues. CDR3 sequence: CASSLPGEYSNQPQHF. The CDR3 DNA reads TGTGCCAGCAGTTTACCCGGAGAATATAGCAATCAGCCCCAGCATTTT.

The sample holds a few counts of this clonotype. The V and J genes are TRBV5-4 and TRBJ1-1; no clear D gene. This CDR3 has 14 residues. The V and J ends lost 1 base and 0 bases respectively, with 7 bases between them. Germline assignment: CDR1 SGHNT and CDR2 YYREEE (reference sequence). The CDR3 reads CASSLQIMNTEAFF. The CDR3 nucleotides read TGTGCCAGCAGCTTGCAGATCATGAACACTGAAGCTTTCTTT.

This chain joins TRBV12-3 or TRBV12-4 and TRBJ1-2; perhaps TRBD1 as D (5 bases). Trimming took 6 bases from V and 4 from J, leaving 18 bases between them. The CDR3 is 15 residues long. CDR3 in DNA: TGTGCCAGCAGACTTCCGGGGGGACTAGGCTATGGCTACACCTTC. It translates to CASRLPGGLGYGYTF.

This clonotype was detected many times. The chain is built from TRBV20-1 and TRBJ2-7, with TRBD2 matching 8 bases. The CDR3 covers 14 residues. J gave up 3 bases and V 3 bases, and 7 bases lay outside the gene matches. Germline values: CDR1 DFQATT, CDR2 SNEGSKA (reference sequence). This CDR3 reads CSASAGGLHYEQYF. As DNA, the CDR3 is TGCAGTGCTAGCGCGGGGGGACTCCACTACGAGCAGTACTTC.

Ten or more counts support this clonotype. The V and J genes are TRBV7-2 and TRBJ2-7, with 7 bases fitting TRBD2. With 2 bases clipped from V and 0 bases from J, the junction kept 4 bases outside the gene matches. This CDR3 is 15 amino acids long. Per germline, CDR1 SGHTA and CDR2 FQGNSA. The CDR3 DNA is TGTGCCAGCAGCTTATCTAGCGGTACCTCCTACGAGCAGTACTTC. Translating it yields CASSLSSGTSYEQYF.

The rearrangement links TRBV20-1 to TRBJ2-4, with TRBD2 matching 7 bases. J gave up 0 bases and V 0 bases, and 11 bases lay outside the gene matches. The CDR3 is made up of 18 amino acids. CDR1 and CDR2 (germline): DFQATT, SNEGSKA (reference sequence). CDR3 coding DNA: TGCAGTGCTAGAGATGTCGCGTCTAGCGGCTCAGCCAAAAACATTCAGTACTTC. It encodes CSARDVASSGSAKNIQYF.

This chain links TRBV6-1 with TRBJ2-5, with D possibly being TRBD2 (5 bases). Trimming shortened V by 8 bases and J by 0 bases, and 10 bases separated the two germline ends. CDR3 length equals 13 residues. Germline V gene sequence: CDR1 MNHNS, CDR2 SASEGT. The CDR3 is CASDGEYQETQYF. The CDR3 DNA reads TGTGCCAGCGATGGGGAGTACCAAGAGACCCAGTACTTC.

As for this clonotype: This could be a read error, since a much larger clone is one nucleotide away. Lacking the conserved final phenylalanine or tryptophan, this CDR3 likely reflects a read error. The gene calls are TRBV20-1 and TRBJ1-6; the match to TRBD1 covers 7 bases. The CDR3 spans 13 residues. Germline values: CDR1 DFQATT, CDR2 SNEGSKA (reference sequence). With V trimmed by 7 bases and J by 5 bases, 5 bases remained unmatched. CDR3 loop: CSVGQPNNSPLHL. The DNA for the CDR3 is TGCAGTGTGGGACAGCCCAATAATTCACCCCTCCACCTT.

This rearrangement joins TRBV12-3 or TRBV12-4 to TRBJ1-4; D is unresolved. The germline V and J ends were trimmed by 5 bases and 6 bases, with 13 bases remaining between them. The CDR3 runs 14 residues. The CDR3 coding sequence is TGTGCCAGCAGTAGCCGGGGTAGAGATGAAAAACTGTTTTTT. As protein: CASSSRGRDEKLFF.

This clonotype was observed once. A much larger clone differs from this one at a single base, so this may be a read error. Without the conserved terminal phenylalanine or tryptophan, this CDR3 likely stems from a read error. This sequence joins TRBV6-2 or TRBV6-3 and TRBJ2-5; D is uncertain. The CDR3 loop spans 12 amino acids. Germline lookup yields CDR1 MNHEY and CDR2 SVGEGT. V was clipped by 2 bases and J by 0 bases, with 1 base between them. The CDR3 spells CASSYNQETQYL. The CDR3 DNA sequence: TGTGCCAGCAGTTACAACCAAGAGACCCAGTACCTC.